Detailed here is one T cell receptor beta chain. Its antigen is not identified. From the 5' RACE reads, TCRdb called clonotypes with MiXCR, one entry per CDR3 protein. Of some 86,000 distinct CDR3 sequences in the sample, around a quarter were seen once. Looked up from germline, CDR1 is SGDLS and CDR2 is YYNGEE. This CDR3 has 17 amino acids. The V gene lost 4 bases and the J gene lost 6 bases, with 24 bases spanning the gap. This sample is part of a study of T-cell memory formation after mild COVID-19. Findings of the study overall: Most CD4+ clones that shrank were in CM and EM, while CD8+ ones turned up in EMRA. Whether second-wave clones peaking at day 37 were SARS-CoV-2 specific went unconfirmed.

Sequencing used PBMCs or a T cell subset sorted from them (not recorded which). The receptor's source is a young man who had mild COVID-19 (a few samples of this study predate the infection). Cell type and time point are not known. J is TRBJ2-3 and V is TRBV9; TRBD1 or TRBD2 may be the D gene (5 bases each). CDR3: CASSSNPGPLGVDTQYF. As DNA, the CDR3 is TGTGCCAGCAGCTCAAACCCGGGGCCTTTAGGCGTCGATACGCAGTATTTT.